This TCR beta chain appears in the sequencing data of a study of T cells in women clearing cervical HPV infection. Whole-study results and caveats: TRBV6-7 abundance was lower in cases than controls (around 0.11% versus 0.15%).

Produced via immunoSEQ multiplex PCR; TCRdb's table is partial and in-frame only. Recorded here are some 20,000 clones; the top ten clones represent more than 8%. A note on this clone: Its antigen is still unknown. Coverage ceases 3 residues before the CDR3 finishes, and the germline J gene fills in the end.

The V gene end was trimmed by 4 bases and the J gene end by 3 bases; junction bases not matched to a gene: 20. Germline CDR1 and CDR2: LGHNA and YNFKEQ. This CDR3 has 20 amino acids. The receptor was derived from a woman between 18 and 70 years old with a cervical HPV16 infection that either progressed to CIN3+ or cleared (not recorded which). This chain joins TRBV4-2 and TRBJ2-1; TRBD2 aligns across 8 bases. The source material was blood buffy coat. The covered CDR3 bases are TGTGCCAGCAGCCCTTCTCGGGCCAGGTTCGTAGCGGGGATCTACAATGAG. Translating it yields CASSPSRARFVAGIYNE. The CDR3 in full is CASSPSRARFVAGIYNEQFF.